This T cell receptor (beta chain) is from a study of shared clonotypes between healthy human individuals. In the study overall: The cohort comprised a couple of women and a few men. Their ages spanned 18 to 49 years.

As for this clone: Its antigen is unknown.

Study-level results: Genetic and exposure-history diversity was limited by the few donors.

This CDR3 has 16 amino acids. CDR1 and CDR2 from the germline V gene are MGHRA and YSYEKL. With 0 bases removed from V and 2 bases from J, the gap between germline ends came to 13 bases. Sorted subsets were amplified in replicate PCRs using 200 ng DNA, some 31,000 T cell genomes. Produced via immunoSEQ multiplex PCR; TCRdb's table is partial and in-frame only. Of 2 million or so clones in the sample, about 95% were seen once. The naive CD8 fraction comprised CD45RO-negative cells positively selected for CCR7 and excluded terminally differentiated effector memory CD45RA+ cells. This rearrangement joins TRBV4-1 to TRBJ1-2; the D is unclear. The TCR sequence derives from a man younger than 35 in good health. What was sequenced was naive CD8+ T cells sorted from blood. The CDR3 here is CASSQDIGVGNYGYTF. The CDR3 nucleotides read TGCGCCAGCAGCCAAGATATTGGGGTAGGGAACTATGGCTACACCTTC.